The 22 T cell receptor beta chains presented below share a single source sample, sequenced in a study of vaccination effects on CD4 cells after COVID-19. These receptors lack a known antigen. TCRdb's copy holds only in-frame clones and misses some; the assay was immunoSEQ multiplex PCR. There are tens of thousands of clones in the sample; under 85% occur only once, and around 16% lies in the top ten. ViraFEST expansion of antigen-specific CD4+ T cells with viral peptide pools preceded sequencing. At the end of 9 to 11 days of culture, CD4+ T cells were isolated. The vaccine given was either BNT162b2 or mRNA-1273, in two doses. The sample here was CD4+ T cells from PBMCs cultured with HCoV-OC43 spike peptides, taken after COVID-19 vaccination. The sample's subset: HCoV-OC43 spike overlapping peptide pool stimulation. These receptor sequences come from a human donor who received a COVID-19 vaccine.

This rearrangement joins TRBV3-1 (or the pseudogene TRBV3-2) to TRBJ1-4; perhaps TRBD1 as D (6 bases). This CDR3 region has 14 residues. V was shortened by 4 bases and J by 5 bases, with 11 bases between the two germline ends. Germline-derived CDR1 and CDR2 are LGHDT and YNNKEL (reference sequence). CDR3 coding DNA: TGTGCCAGCAGCCCCCCAGGGGCGAATGAAAAACTGTTTTTT. Its protein is CASSPPGANEKLFF.

The chain has TRBV4-1 and TRBJ2-4; TRBD1 aligns across 9 bases. CDR3 length: 18 residues. V shed 1 base, J shed 0 bases, and the junction held 7 bases outside the gene matches. CDR1 and CDR2 from the germline V gene are MGHRA and YSYEKL. CDR3 sequence (DNA): TGCGCCAGCAGCCAAGGGGGACAGGGTGGACTAGCCAAAAACATTCAGTACTTC. Translated, it gives CASSQGGQGGLAKNIQYF.

The gene calls are TRBV5-4 and TRBJ2-3; 8 bases agree with TRBD2. CDR3 size: 16 residues. Unmatched junction bases numbered 7, after V lost 4 bases and J lost 0 bases. From germline, CDR1 is SGHNT and CDR2 YYREEE (reference sequence). The DNA for the CDR3 is TGTGCCAGCAGCCGTAAACTAGCGGTCAGCACAGATACGCAGTATTTT. Its translation is CASSRKLAVSTDTQYF.

This clone has a single count. The V call is TRBV4-1, the J call TRBJ2-4; no firm D call. The CDR3 runs to 17 residues. V dropped 0 bases and J dropped 0 bases, with 12 bases sitting between them. CDR1 is MGHRA, CDR2 YSYEKL, per germline. The CDR3 region is CASSQDSGFVAKNIQYF. Written as DNA, the CDR3 is TGCGCCAGCAGCCAAGATTCCGGATTCGTAGCCAAAAACATTCAGTACTTC.

The V and J genes are TRBV4-1 and TRBJ1-4; 8 bases align to TRBD1. This CDR3 contains 13 residues. Germline trimming cut 3 bases from V and 16 bases from J; bases unmatched to any gene: 10. Germline values: CDR1 MGHRA, CDR2 YSYEKL. CDR3 in DNA: TGCGCCAGCAGCCATCCGGGACAGGTCGAGGGGTTTTTT. It is translated as CASSHPGQVEGFF.

The V and J genes are TRBV6-4 and TRBJ2-1; no firm D call. This CDR3 region has 15 residues. The V and J ends lost 4 bases and 3 bases respectively, with 13 bases between them. Germline CDR1 is MRHNA and CDR2 is SNTAGT. CDR3 loop: CASSVSPYNYNEQFF. DNA for the CDR3: TGTGCCAGCAGTGTATCCCCTTATAACTACAATGAGCAGTTCTTC.

This chain connects TRBV3-1 (or the pseudogene TRBV3-2) to TRBJ2-3; 10 bases match TRBD2. The CDR3 runs 19 residues. In germline, CDR1 is LGHDT, CDR2 YNNKEL (reference sequence). The junction had 14 bases not matched to a gene; V was cut back by 1 base and J by 4 bases. CDR3 sequence: CASSQVLILRTSGPDTQYF. The CDR3 bases are TGTGCCAGCAGCCAAGTCCTCATCTTAAGGACTAGCGGCCCAGATACGCAGTATTTT.

This clone was seen once. V gene TRBV6-4 combines with J gene TRBJ2-1; 7 positions match TRBD1. This CDR3 spans 13 amino acids. Germline CDR1 is MRHNA and CDR2 is SNTAGT. With 6 bases clipped from V and 9 bases from J, the junction kept 8 bases outside the gene matches. Here the CDR3 DNA reads TGTGCCAGCAGCCGACAGGGAAGTGGTGAGCAGTTCTTC. Encoded protein: CASSRQGSGEQFF.

The V call is TRBV5-1, the J call TRBJ2-3; tentative D call: TRBD2 (5 bases). Trimming took off 4 bases at V and 1 base at J, with 16 bases between the two ends. The CDR3 extends over 16 amino acids. CDR1 and CDR2 from the germline V gene are SGHRS and YFSETQ. The CDR3 region is CASSPGRTGGTDTQYF. CDR3 nucleotide sequence: TGCGCCAGCAGCCCGGGCCGGACTGGGGGCACAGATACGCAGTATTTT.

The genes are TRBV10-3 and TRBJ1-1; D is unclear. Germline values: CDR1 ENHRY, CDR2 SYGVKD. The CDR3 sequence is 14 residues long. The germline V and J ends were trimmed by 2 bases and 5 bases, with 12 bases remaining between them. The CDR3 here is CAISERPRGTEAFF. Here the CDR3 DNA reads TGTGCCATCAGTGAGAGGCCGCGCGGAACTGAAGCTTTCTTT.

The genes are TRBV2 and TRBJ2-7; a weak D match, TRBD1 (5 bases). Germline V gives CDR1 SNHLY, CDR2 FYNNEI. V was cut by 7 bases and J by 1 base, with 17 bases left in between. This CDR3 spans 15 amino acids. The CDR3 loop reads CASTQDKKGSYEQYF. DNA for the CDR3: TGTGCCAGCACCCAGGACAAAAAGGGGTCCTACGAGCAGTACTTC.

This clone was picked up a small number of times. The chain uses TRBV4-1 and TRBJ2-7, with 7 bases fitting TRBD1. J gave up 10 bases and V 4 bases, and 16 bases lay outside the gene matches. Germline V gene sequence: CDR1 MGHRA, CDR2 YSYEKL. The CDR3 is made up of 15 amino acids. The CDR3 spells CASSRDQGDLSIQYF. CDR3 in DNA: TGCGCCAGCAGCCGCGACCAGGGGGATCTAAGTATTCAGTACTTC.

The chain carries TRBV29-1 and TRBJ2-3; D may be TRBD1 (7 bases). Germline CDR1 reads SQVTM; CDR2 reads ANQGSEA. CDR3 size: 15 residues. Trimming removed 6 bases from V and 3 bases from J, with 19 bases in between. CDR3 sequence: CSVTAGTDKTDTQYF. The CDR3 DNA follows: TGCAGCGTGACCGCGGGGACAGACAAAACAGATACGCAGTATTTT.

This clone is a singleton in its sample. V usage is TRBV6-5 and J usage is TRBJ1-2, with TRBD1 identical over 7 bases. With V trimmed by 2 bases and J by 5 bases, 5 bases remained unmatched. Germline CDR1 is MNHEY and CDR2 is SVGAGI. This CDR3 comprises 14 residues. The CDR3 loop is CASSYGGTAYGYTF. DNA for the CDR3: TGTGCCAGCAGTTACGGGGGGACAGCTTATGGCTACACCTTC.

CDR3 region: CASSPGLAGGGDTQYF. In nucleotides, the CDR3 is TGTGCCAGCAGCCCGGGACTAGCGGGAGGGGGAGATACGCAGTATTTT. This chain connects TRBV13 to TRBJ2-3; 16 bases are shared with TRBD2. The CDR3 is 16 residues long. The V and J ends lost 5 bases and 5 bases, in that order; junction bases with no gene match: 4. CDR1 and CDR2 (germline): PRHDT, FYEKMQ (reference sequence).

This chain links TRBV27 with TRBJ2-2; 9 nucleotides agree with TRBD2. The CDR3 consists of 16 residues. Unmatched junction bases numbered 8, after V lost 3 bases and J lost 6 bases. The V gene's germline CDR1 is MNHEY and CDR2 SMNVEV (reference sequence). CDR3 nucleotides: TGTGCCAGCAGTTTCAGCGCAGGGACTAGCCCCGGGGAGCTGTTTTTT. It codes for CASSFSAGTSPGELFF.

The chain recombines TRBV28 with TRBJ1-6; tentatively, D is TRBD1 (6 bases). V lost 3 bases, J lost 11 bases, and 17 bases lay in between. Germline CDR1 reads MDHEN; CDR2 reads SYDVKM. This CDR3 comprises 15 residues. As DNA, the CDR3 is TGTGCCAGCAGTTTGATAGCGGGGACAAGGGCACCCCTCCACTTT. Translated: CASSLIAGTRAPLHF.

This sequence joins TRBV6-5 and TRBJ2-7; 10 bases fit TRBD2. CDR1 MNHEY and CDR2 SVGAGI come from the germline V gene. V was clipped by 0 bases and J by 5 bases; unmatched bases: 7. This CDR3 has 16 amino acids. The CDR3 nucleotides are TGTGCCAGCAGTTACTCCTATGCTAGCGGGAGCCACGAGCAGTACTTC. It encodes CASSYSYASGSHEQYF.

This chain links TRBV7-9 with TRBJ2-7; D is uncertain. From germline, CDR1 is SEHNR and CDR2 FQNEAQ (reference sequence). Trimming left V 1 base short and J 7 bases short, with 5 bases between. CDR3 length: 11 amino acids. CDR3 amino acids: CASSLVGEQYF. In DNA form, the CDR3 reads TGTGCCAGCAGCTTAGTGGGGGAGCAGTACTTC.

The J gene is TRBJ2-2, the V gene TRBV11-3; no reliable D call. Germline V CDR1 and CDR2: SGHNT, YENEEA. The CDR3 length is 15 residues. The V end lost 1 base, the J end lost 1 base, and 7 bases lay between the germline ends. The CDR3 sequence: CASSLVAGNTGELFF. DNA for the CDR3: TGTGCCAGCAGCTTAGTAGCAGGGAACACCGGGGAGCTGTTTTTT.

This clone was recorded once. The rearrangement uses TRBV12-5 and TRBJ1-1; D possibly corresponds to TRBD1 (6 bases). Germline V CDR1 and CDR2: LGHNT, FRNRAP. The V end was cut by 3 bases, the J end by 1 base, with 24 bases between. CDR3 length equals 19 residues. CDR3 DNA sequence: TGTGCTAGTGGTTTTTATGCCTGGTTGGGGGGGCGAACGAACACTGAAGCTTTCTTT. Encoded protein: CASGFYAWLGGRTNTEAFF.

This chain joins TRBV6-1 and TRBJ1-2; D unresolved. The V end lost 2 bases, the J end lost 4 bases, and 11 bases lay between the germline ends. The CDR3 spans 14 residues. Germline V lookup: CDR1 MNHNS, CDR2 SASEGT. The CDR3 nucleotides are TGTGCCAGCAGTGAAAGTGGAGAGGGCTATGGCTACACCTTC. It specifies CASSESGEGYGYTF.